The T cell receptor (beta chain) described here comes from a study of blood T cell repertoires in COVID-19. Overall study context: There were acute and convalescent COVID-19 samples, and they came from the United States, Italy and Spain. T cells, B-cell-depleted T cells, or PBMCs supplied cDNA or gDNA.

The CDR3 runs 14 residues. V lost 5 bases and J lost 6, with 14 bases in between. CDR1 and CDR2 from the germline V gene are MNHEY and SMNVEV (reference sequence). In the study's own analysis: From reference gene primer amplification, estimates of nucleated cell counts were derived. Sequencing used immunoSEQ multiplex PCR; TCRdb keeps in-frame clones, though not all of them. Clonal size and the V and J genes are those of that table, whereas D and trimming came from the DNA. Of 110,000 or so clones listed, over 75% are singletons. The sequence derives from a man between 50 and 59 years old with acute or convalescent COVID-19. V usage is TRBV27 and J usage is TRBJ1-3; D gene uncertain. The sequenced sample was peripheral blood. CDR3 in DNA: TGTGCCAGCAGTCCCCACAGTCCTCCAAACACCATATATTTT. Amino acid sequence: CASSPHSPPNTIYF.